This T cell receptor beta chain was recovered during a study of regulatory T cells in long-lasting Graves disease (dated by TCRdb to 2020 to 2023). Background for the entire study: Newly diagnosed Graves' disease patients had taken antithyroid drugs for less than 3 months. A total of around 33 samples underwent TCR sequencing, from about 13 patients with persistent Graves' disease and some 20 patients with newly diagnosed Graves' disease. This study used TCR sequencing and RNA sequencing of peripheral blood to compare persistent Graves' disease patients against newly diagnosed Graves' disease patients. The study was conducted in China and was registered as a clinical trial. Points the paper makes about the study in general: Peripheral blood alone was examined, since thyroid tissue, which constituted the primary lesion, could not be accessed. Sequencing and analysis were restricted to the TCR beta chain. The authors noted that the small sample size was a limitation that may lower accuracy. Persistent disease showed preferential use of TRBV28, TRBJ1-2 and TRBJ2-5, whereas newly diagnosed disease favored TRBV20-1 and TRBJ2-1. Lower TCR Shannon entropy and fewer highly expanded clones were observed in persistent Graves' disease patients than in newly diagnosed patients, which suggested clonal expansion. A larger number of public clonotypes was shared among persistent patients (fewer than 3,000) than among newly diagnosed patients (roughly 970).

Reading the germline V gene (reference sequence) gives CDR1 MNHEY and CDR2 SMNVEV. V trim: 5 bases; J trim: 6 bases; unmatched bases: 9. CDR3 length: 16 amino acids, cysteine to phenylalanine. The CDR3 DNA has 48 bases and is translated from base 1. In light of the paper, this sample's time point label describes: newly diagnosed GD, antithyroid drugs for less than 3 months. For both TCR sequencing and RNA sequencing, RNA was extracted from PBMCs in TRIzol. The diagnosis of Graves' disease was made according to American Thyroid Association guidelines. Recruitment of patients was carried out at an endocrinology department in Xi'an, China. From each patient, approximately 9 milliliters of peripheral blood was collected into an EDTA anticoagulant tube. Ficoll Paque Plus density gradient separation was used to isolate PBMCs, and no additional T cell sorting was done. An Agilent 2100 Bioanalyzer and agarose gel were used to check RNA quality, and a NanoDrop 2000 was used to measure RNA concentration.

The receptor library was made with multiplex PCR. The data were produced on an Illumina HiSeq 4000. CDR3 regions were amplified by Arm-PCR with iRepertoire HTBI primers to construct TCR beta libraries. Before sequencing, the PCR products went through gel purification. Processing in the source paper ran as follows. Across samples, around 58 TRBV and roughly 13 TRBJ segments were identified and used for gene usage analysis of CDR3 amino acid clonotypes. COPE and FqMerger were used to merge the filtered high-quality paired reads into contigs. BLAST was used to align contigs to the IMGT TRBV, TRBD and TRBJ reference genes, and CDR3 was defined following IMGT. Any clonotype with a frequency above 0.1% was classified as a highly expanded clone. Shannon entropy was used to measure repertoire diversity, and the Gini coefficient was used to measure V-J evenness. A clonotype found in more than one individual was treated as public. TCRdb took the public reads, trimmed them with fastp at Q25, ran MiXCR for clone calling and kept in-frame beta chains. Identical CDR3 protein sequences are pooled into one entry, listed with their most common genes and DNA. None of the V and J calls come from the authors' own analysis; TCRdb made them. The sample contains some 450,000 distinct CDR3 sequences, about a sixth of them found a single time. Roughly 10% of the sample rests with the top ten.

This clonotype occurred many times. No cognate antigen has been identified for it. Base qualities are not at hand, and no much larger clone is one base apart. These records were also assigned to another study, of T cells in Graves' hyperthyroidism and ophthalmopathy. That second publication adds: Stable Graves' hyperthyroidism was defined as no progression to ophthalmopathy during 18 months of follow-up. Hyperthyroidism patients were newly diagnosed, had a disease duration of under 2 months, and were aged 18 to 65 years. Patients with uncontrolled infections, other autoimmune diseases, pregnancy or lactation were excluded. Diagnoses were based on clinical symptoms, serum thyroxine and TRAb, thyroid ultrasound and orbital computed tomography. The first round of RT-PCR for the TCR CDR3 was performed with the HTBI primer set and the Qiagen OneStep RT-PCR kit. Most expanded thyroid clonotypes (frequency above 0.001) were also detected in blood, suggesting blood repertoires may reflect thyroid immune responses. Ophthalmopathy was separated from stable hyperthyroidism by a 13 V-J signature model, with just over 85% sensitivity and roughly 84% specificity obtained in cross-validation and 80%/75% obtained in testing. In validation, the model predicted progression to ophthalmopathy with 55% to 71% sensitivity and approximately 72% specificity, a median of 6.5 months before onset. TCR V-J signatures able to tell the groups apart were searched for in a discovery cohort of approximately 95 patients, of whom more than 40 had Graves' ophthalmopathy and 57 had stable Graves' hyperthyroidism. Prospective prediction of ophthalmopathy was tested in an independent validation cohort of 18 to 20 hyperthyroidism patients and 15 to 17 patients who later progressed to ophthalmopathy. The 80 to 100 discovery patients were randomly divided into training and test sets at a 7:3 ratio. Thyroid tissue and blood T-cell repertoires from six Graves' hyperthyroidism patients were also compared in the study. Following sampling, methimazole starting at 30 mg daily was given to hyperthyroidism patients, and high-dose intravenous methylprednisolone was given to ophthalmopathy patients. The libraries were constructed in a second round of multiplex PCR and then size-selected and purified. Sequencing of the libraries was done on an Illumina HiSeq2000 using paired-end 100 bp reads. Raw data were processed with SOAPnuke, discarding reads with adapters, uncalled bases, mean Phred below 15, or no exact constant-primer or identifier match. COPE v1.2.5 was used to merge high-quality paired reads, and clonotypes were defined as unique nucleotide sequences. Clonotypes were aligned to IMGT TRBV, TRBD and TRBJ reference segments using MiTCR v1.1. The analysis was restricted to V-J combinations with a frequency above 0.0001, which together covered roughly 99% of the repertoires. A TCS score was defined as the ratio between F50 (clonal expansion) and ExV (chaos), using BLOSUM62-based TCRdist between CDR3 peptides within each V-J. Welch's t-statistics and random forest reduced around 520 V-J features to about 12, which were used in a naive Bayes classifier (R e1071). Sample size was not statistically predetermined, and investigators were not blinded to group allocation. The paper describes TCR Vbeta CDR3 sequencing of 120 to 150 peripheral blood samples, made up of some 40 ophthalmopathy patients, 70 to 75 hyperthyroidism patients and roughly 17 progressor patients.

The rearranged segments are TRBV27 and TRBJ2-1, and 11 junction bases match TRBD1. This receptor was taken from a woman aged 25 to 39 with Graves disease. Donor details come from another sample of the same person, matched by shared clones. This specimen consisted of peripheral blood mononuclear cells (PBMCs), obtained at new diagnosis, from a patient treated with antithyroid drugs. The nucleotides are TGTGCCAGCAGTCCTAGGGTAGGGACAGGGGGCAATGAGCAGTTCTTC. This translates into CASSPRVGTGGNEQFF.